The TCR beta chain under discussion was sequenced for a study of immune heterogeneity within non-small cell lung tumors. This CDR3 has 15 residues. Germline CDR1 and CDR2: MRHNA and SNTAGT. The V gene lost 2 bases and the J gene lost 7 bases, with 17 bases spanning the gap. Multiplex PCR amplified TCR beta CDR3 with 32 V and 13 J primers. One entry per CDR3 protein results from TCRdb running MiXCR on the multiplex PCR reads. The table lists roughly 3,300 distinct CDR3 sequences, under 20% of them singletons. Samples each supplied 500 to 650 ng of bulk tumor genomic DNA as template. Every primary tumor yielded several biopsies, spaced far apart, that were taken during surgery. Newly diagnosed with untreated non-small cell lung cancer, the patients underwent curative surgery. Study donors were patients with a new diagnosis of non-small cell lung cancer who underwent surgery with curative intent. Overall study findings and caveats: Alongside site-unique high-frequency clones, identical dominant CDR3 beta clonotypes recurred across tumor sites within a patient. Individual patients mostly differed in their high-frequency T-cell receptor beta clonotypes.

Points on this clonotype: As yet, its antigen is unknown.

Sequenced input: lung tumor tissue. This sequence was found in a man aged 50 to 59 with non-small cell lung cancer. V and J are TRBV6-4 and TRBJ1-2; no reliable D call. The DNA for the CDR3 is TGTGCCAGCAGTGACACCCCACAGTCCTGGAGTGGCTACACCTTC. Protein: CASSDTPQSWSGYTF.